These T cell receptor beta chains were read from a single sample in a study of shared clonotypes between healthy human individuals. Sequencing used immunoSEQ multiplex PCR; TCRdb keeps in-frame clones, though not all of them. Seen here are roughly 2 million clones, 90% to 95% observed once, and the top ten hold about 0.13%. The sequenced material came from naive CD4+ T cells sorted from blood. These receptors all stem from a man between 18 and 29 years old in good health. Both conserved end residues are part of each CDR3. D genes are given only for firm matches. The listing skips clone size in some rows; elsewhere it reads once, few, many or a size class.

TRBV30,once,-,TRBJ1-2,TGTGCCTGGAGGAAAGATGCTAACTATGGCTACACCTTC,CAWRKDANYGYTF
TRBV5-1,-,TRBD1,TRBJ2-5,TGCGCCAGCAGCTTGGCCCCCCGGGCAGGGGGCTGGGAGACCCAGTACTTC,CASSLAPRAGGWETQYF
TRBV11-3,-,-,TRBJ1-4,TGTGCCAGCAGCTTAATACGTGACAGTGAGAATGAAAAACTGTTTTTT,CASSLIRDSENEKLFF
TRBV5-1,-,TRBD1,TRBJ2-1,TGCGCCAGCAGGAGGGGGCTGGGATCCTACAATGAGCAGTTCTTC,CASRRGLGSYNEQFF
TRBV7-2,-,-,TRBJ2-7,TGTGCCAGCAGCTCGGAGGTAGGCTACGAGCAGTACTTC,CASSSEVGYEQYF
TRBV7-9,-,TRBD2,TRBJ2-5,TGTGCCAGCAGCTTAGGCGGGAGAGGACGCGAGACCCAGTACTTC,CASSLGGRGRETQYF
TRBV5-1,-,TRBD2,TRBJ2-7,TGCGCCAGCAGCTTAAATGGCGGGAGGGCTGGCGAGCAGTACTTC,CASSLNGGRAGEQYF
TRBV11-2,-,-,TRBJ1-5,TGTGCCAGCGGGCAGGGAAAGGGTCAGCCCCAGCATTTT,CASGQGKGQPQHF
TRBV29-1,-,TRBD1,TRBJ2-5,TGCAGCGTTCCAGACAGGGGGCGGGAGACCCAGTACTTC,CSVPDRGRETQYF
TRBV12-5,-,TRBD1,TRBJ1-2,TGTGCTAGTGGTTTGGCCCGACAGGGAAATCCCCTAAATGATGGCTACACCTTC,CASGLARQGNPLNDGYTF
TRBV7-9,-,TRBD2,TRBJ2-7,TGTGCCAGCAGCTTGACTAGCGGGATCTACGAGCAGTACTTC,CASSLTSGIYEQYF
TRBV6-5,once,TRBD2,TRBJ2-1,TGTGCCAGCAGGCCCGGGAGGGCGGGGTACAATGAGCAGTTCTTC,CASRPGRAGYNEQFF
TRBV29-1,once,TRBD2,TRBJ2-3,TGCAGCGTGGCGATATCTACTAGCGGGGGCACAGATACGCAGTATTTT,CSVAISTSGGTDTQYF
TRBV10-2,-,-,TRBJ1-6,TGCGCCAGCAGTGAGCCTGTGGGAAATTCACCCCTCCACTTT,CASSEPVGNSPLHF
TRBV29-1,many,-,TRBJ1-1,TGCAGCGTTGTGGGGGGCGGAGGGAGGAAGGGCACTGAAGCTTTCTTT,CSVVGGGGRKGTEAFF
TRBV6-5,once,TRBD1,TRBJ1-2,TGTGCCAGCAGTTCCCGGACAGGGGACTACACCTTC,CASSSRTGDYTF
TRBV5-4,-,-,TRBJ2-5,TGTGCCAGCAGCCTCTGGACGGGAGAGACCCAGTACTTC,CASSLWTGETQYF
TRBV5-4,-,-,TRBJ2-5,TGTGCCAGCAGCTTGGGAGGTTGGGGGCAAGAGACCCAGTACTTC,CASSLGGWGQETQYF
TRBV11-2,-,-,TRBJ1-2,TGTGCCAGCAGCTTAAGTAACGGCTATGGCTACACCTTC,CASSLSNGYGYTF
TRBV4-3,-,-,TRBJ2-7,TGCGCCAGCAGCCAGGGTCAACAGGGATCCTACGAGCAGTACTTC,CASSQGQQGSYEQYF
TRBV2,-,-,TRBJ2-6,TGTGCCAGCAGTAGGACCTTCTCTGGGGCCAACGTCCTGACTTTC,CASSRTFSGANVLTF
TRBV7-2,once,-,TRBJ2-3,TGTGCCAGCAGCTTACAGCCACTTGACACAGATACGCAGTATTTT,CASSLQPLDTDTQYF
TRBV9,-,-,TRBJ2-5,TGTGCCAGCAGCGTAGCTGTGGGTCACCAAGAGACCCAGTACTTC,CASSVAVGHQETQYF
TRBV11-2,-,TRBD2,TRBJ2-1,TGTGCCAGCAGCTTAAGGCTAGCGGGAGTGGATGAGCAGTTCTTC,CASSLRLAGVDEQFF
TRBV5-6,-,TRBD1,TRBJ2-3,TGTGCCAGCAGTGGGAGAACAGGGGGCGCAGATACGCAGTATTTT,CASSGRTGGADTQYF
TRBV6-1,-,-,TRBJ1-5,TGTGCCAGCAGTGAAGCGTCGGGAGGCCAGCCCCAGCATTTT,CASSEASGGQPQHF
TRBV4-1,few,TRBD1,TRBJ1-2,TGCGCCAGCAGCCAACAGGACAGGGTTGGCTACACCTTC,CASSQQDRVGYTF
TRBV7-8,-,TRBD2,TRBJ2-1,TGTGCCAGCAGCTTCGGACTAGCGGGAGGTGACTCCTACAATGAGCAGTTCTTC,CASSFGLAGGDSYNEQFF
TRBV11-2,-,-,TRBJ2-7,TGTGCCAGCAGCTGGGAACCACCGAGATACGAGCAGTACTTC,CASSWEPPRYEQYF
TRBV27,-,-,TRBJ1-6,TGTGCCAGCGCCCTTTTTGTACGGGACGTAGCCTATAATTCACCCCTCCACTTT,CASALFVRDVAYNSPLHF
TRBV14,-,-,TRBJ1-4,TGTGCCAGCAGCCCCTTGACAGCAGTTAATGAAAAACTGTTTTTT,CASSPLTAVNEKLFF
TRBV5-1,-,-,TRBJ2-3,TGCGCCAGCAGCCCACAGGGTTCTAGCACAGATACGCAGTATTTT,CASSPQGSSTDTQYF
TRBV5-4,-,TRBD2,TRBJ2-3,TGTGCCAGCAGCGGCGGGGGACTAGCGGGAGGGCTAACAGATACGCAGTATTTT,CASSGGGLAGGLTDTQYF
TRBV18,-,-,TRBJ2-7,TGTGCCAGCTCACCCCGGGGATACCCGTCCCACGAGCAGTACTTC,CASSPRGYPSHEQYF
TRBV5-5,-,-,TRBJ1-2,TGTGCCAGCAGCTTGGCCCTCGGGGGGATTGCCTATGGCTACACCTTC,CASSLALGGIAYGYTF
TRBV28,-,TRBD1,TRBJ2-5,TGTGCCAGCAGTACCTCGAGGGGGGACAGGGAGATCCAAGAGACCCAGTACTTC,CASSTSRGDREIQETQYF
TRBV6-5,-,TRBD2,TRBJ2-7,TGTGCCAGCAGTTACACCGGACTAGTGTCCTCCTACGAGCAGTACTTC,CASSYTGLVSSYEQYF
TRBV28,-,-,TRBJ2-1,TGTGCCAGCAGCGCTCCCAATGAGCAGTTCTTC,CASSAPNEQFF
TRBV4-3,-,-,TRBJ2-1,TGCGCCAGCAGCCAAGACCTTACCGGGACTTACAATGAGCAGTTCTTC,CASSQDLTGTYNEQFF
TRBV6-1,-,TRBD1,TRBJ1-5,TGTGCCGGACAGGGTAGCAATCAGCCCCAGCATTTT,CAGQGSNQPQHF
TRBV9,-,-,TRBJ2-2,TGTGCCAGCAGCGCGACAGCCTCGCTCACCGGGGAGCTGTTTTTT,CASSATASLTGELFF
TRBV6-5,-,TRBD1,TRBJ2-7,TGTGCCAGCAGTTACTCCGGGACAGGATCCTACGAGCAGTACTTC,CASSYSGTGSYEQYF
TRBV7-2,-,-,TRBJ2-1,TGTGCCAGCAGCTTACTGGGGGGACCCAGCACGGGTGAGCAGTTCTTC,CASSLLGGPSTGEQFF
TRBV6-6,-,-,TRBJ2-1,TGTGCCAGCGGCCAGGGAGGCAATGAGCAGTTCTTC,CASGQGGNEQFF
TRBV4-1,-,-,TRBJ1-4,TGCGCCAGCAGCCTACGCACAGAGGGGACTAATGAAAAACTGTTTTTT,CASSLRTEGTNEKLFF
TRBV7-9,-,TRBD1,TRBJ2-2,TGTGCCAGCAGCATTACAGGGGACACCGGGGAGCTGTTTTTT,CASSITGDTGELFF
TRBV7-8,once,TRBD1,TRBJ2-7,TGTGCCAGCAGCACCGGACAGGGGGCCATCTACGAGCAGTACTTC,CASSTGQGAIYEQYF
TRBV6-6,-,-,TRBJ2-7,TGTGCCAGCAGCAGTTTTGGGCCGAGCTCCTACGAGCAGTACTTC,CASSSFGPSSYEQYF
TRBV28,-,-,TRBJ1-1,TGTGCCAGCAGTTTATGGGCCCCGGACACTGAAGCTTTCTTT,CASSLWAPDTEAFF
TRBV7-9,-,TRBD1,TRBJ1-5,TGTGCCAGCAGCTCCGAGGGGGCAAGCAATCAGCCCCAGCATTTT,CASSSEGASNQPQHF
TRBV7-9,-,-,TRBJ1-4,TGTGCCAGCAGCTTAAGGGCGGCTAATGAAAAACTGTTTTTT,CASSLRAANEKLFF
TRBV5-1,once,TRBD1,TRBJ2-7,TGCGCCAGCAGCTTGTCTGGACAGGGCCACGAGCAGTACTTC,CASSLSGQGHEQYF
TRBV7-9,-,-,TRBJ2-7,TGTGCCAGCAGCCCCCCAAAGGGTCCCGAGCAGTACTTC,CASSPPKGPEQYF
TRBV7-2,-,-,TRBJ2-2,TGTGCCAGCCCCGTCGGGCTAGCGCTAAACACCGGGGAGCTGTTTTTT,CASPVGLALNTGELFF
TRBV9,-,TRBD2,TRBJ2-7,TGTGCCAGCAGCGTGACTAGCGGGAGCTCTGAGCAGTACTTC,CASSVTSGSSEQYF
TRBV4-1,-,-,TRBJ1-6,TGCGCCAGCAGCCGTGGGACTGAGAATTCACCCCTCCACTTT,CASSRGTENSPLHF
TRBV6-1,once,TRBD1,TRBJ1-6,TGTGCCAGCATTGGACAGGGTTCGTATAATTCACCCCTCCACTTT,CASIGQGSYNSPLHF
TRBV2,-,-,TRBJ2-3,TGTGCCAGCTCAGATCACACAGATACGCAGTATTTT,CASSDHTDTQYF